This TCR beta chain was recovered during a study of T cell clonotyping in hematopoietic cell transplantation. Study overall: Recipient samples before transplant were obtained post-cytoreduction. Regarding the study as a whole: Higher Inverse Simpson Index values in graft donor and pretransplant recipient predicted broader posttransplant TCR diversity. Pathologically expanded recipient clonotypes increased progressively from day 30 to day 180 as diversity fell.

Time point of the sample: recipient sample about 28 days before transplant, after cytoreduction. Blood collection times were about day -28 and days 30, 100, 180 posttransplant. As concerns this clone: Antigen: not known.

The CDR3 runs to 13 residues. The germline CDR1 and CDR2 sequences are LGHNA and YSLEER. With 2 bases removed from V and 4 bases from J, the gap between germline ends came to 8 bases. The repertoire was sequenced with immunoSEQ multiplex PCR; TCRdb's copy has only in-frame clones and lacks some. The top ten hold about 3.7% of the sample, which has about 21,000 clones, roughly 90% seen once. The V call is TRBV4-3, the J call TRBJ1-2; D is undetermined. The sample in question was peripheral blood mononuclear cells, obtained before stem cell transplant. The receptor was isolated from a man between 18 and 29 years old with biphenotypic leukemia. Some clones in this sample may be carry-over from other donors' samples. CDR3 sequence (DNA): TGCGCCAGCAGCCAAACCGGTACCTATGGCTACACCTTC. It is translated as CASSQTGTYGYTF.